This TCR beta chain was obtained from a study of OX40 agonist ivuxolimab in advanced cancers. General observations from the study: With doses of 0.1-3.0 mg/kg, partial responders showed among the lowest clonal expansion.

Profiling relied on immunoSEQ multiplex PCR, and the TCRdb table lists in-frame clones only, not all of them. The sample records approximately 74,000 clones, 90% being singletons. The CDR3 runs to 15 residues. The germline V and J ends were trimmed by 1 base and 7 bases, with 13 bases remaining between them. Per the germline V gene, CDR1 is ENHRY and CDR2 is SYGVKD. Autoimmune disease history or systemic immunosuppression excluded patients. Note on this clone: What it binds is not known.

The chain links TRBV10-3 to TRBJ1-4; no firm D call. The receptor's source is an adult with an advanced solid tumor such as melanoma, head and neck, liver or kidney cancer. The sample consisted of CD4+ or CD8+ T cells sorted from blood, taken in a trial of the OX40 agonist ivuxolimab. CDR3 coding DNA: TGTGCCATCAGTGAGTTTGTCGGAGGAGGTGAAAAACTGTTTTTT. Its translation: CAISEFVGGGEKLFF.